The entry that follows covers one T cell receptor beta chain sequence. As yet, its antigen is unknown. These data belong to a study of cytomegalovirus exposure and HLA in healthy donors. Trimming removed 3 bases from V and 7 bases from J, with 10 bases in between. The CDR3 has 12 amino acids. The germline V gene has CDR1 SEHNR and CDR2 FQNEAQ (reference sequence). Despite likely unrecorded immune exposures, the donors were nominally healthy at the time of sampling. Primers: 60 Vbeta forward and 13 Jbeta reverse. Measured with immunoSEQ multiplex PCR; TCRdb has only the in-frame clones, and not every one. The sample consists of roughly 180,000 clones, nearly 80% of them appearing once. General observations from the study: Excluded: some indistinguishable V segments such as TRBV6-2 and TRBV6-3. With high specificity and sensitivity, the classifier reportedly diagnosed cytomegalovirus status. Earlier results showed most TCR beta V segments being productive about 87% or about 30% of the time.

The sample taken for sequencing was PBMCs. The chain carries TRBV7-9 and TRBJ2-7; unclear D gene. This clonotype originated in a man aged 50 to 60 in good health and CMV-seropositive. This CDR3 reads CASSFQAREQYF. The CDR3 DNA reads TGTGCCAGCAGCTTTCAAGCCCGTGAGCAGTACTTC. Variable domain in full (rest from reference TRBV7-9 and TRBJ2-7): DTGVSQNPRHKITKRGQNVTFRCDPISEHNRLYWYRQTLGQGPEFLTYFQNEAQLEKSRLLSDRFSAERPKGSFSTLEIQRTEQGDSAMYLCASSFQAREQYFGPGTRLTVT.